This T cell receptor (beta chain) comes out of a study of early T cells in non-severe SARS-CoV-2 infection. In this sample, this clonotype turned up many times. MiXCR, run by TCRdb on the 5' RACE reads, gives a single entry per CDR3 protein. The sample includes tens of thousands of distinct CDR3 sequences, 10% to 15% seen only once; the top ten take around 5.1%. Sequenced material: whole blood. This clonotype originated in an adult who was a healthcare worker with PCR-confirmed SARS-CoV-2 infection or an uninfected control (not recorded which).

The CDR3 coding sequence is TGTGCCAGCAGCTCAGTGGCAGGGGGTTACGAGCAGTACTTC. Residues: CASSSVAGGYEQYF. This rearrangement joins TRBV11-2 to TRBJ2-7, with 7 positions matching TRBD1. V gave up 4 bases and J gave up 4 bases; unmatched junction bases: 7. The CDR3 loop spans 14 amino acids. Germline CDR1 reads SGHAT; CDR2 reads FQNNGV.